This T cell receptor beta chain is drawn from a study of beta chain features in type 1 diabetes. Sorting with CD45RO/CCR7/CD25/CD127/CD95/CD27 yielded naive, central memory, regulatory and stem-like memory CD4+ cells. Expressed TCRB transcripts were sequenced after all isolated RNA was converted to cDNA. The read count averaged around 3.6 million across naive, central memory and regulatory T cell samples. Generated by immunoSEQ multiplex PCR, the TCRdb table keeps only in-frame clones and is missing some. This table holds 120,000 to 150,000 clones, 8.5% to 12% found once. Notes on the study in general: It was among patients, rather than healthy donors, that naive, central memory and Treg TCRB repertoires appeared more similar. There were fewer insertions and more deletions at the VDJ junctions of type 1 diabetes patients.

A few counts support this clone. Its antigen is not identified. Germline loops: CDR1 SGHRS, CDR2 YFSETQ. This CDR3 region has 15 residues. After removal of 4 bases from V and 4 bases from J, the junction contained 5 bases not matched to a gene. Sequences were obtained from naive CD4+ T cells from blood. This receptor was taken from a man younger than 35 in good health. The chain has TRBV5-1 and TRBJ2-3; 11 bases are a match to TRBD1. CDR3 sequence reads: CASSPGQGGPDTQYF. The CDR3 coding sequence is TGCGCCAGCAGCCCGGGACAGGGGGGCCCAGATACGCAGTATTTT.